The source of this T cell receptor (beta chain) is a study of response to subunit inactivated influenza vaccine. This clonotype has only a few counts. Each CDR3 protein is one row after TCRdb ran MiXCR on the RT-PCR reads. The table has roughly 500,000 distinct CDR3 sequences, approximately 22% seen once. These sequences were also reported in another study, on T cells expressing NK-cell markers. As that report states: Synthesis of TCR beta cDNA relied on 5'RACE template switching carrying UMIs.

The sequence was collected from a man aged 50 to 60 who received an inactivated influenza vaccine. Sequencing used CD4+ T cells sorted from PBMCs, obtained approximately 12 days after vaccination.

This chain's CDR3 is CASSQSWQGDEQFF. CDR3 DNA sequence: TGTGCCAGCAGCCAGTCATGGCAGGGCGATGAGCAGTTCTTC. The chain couples TRBV7-9 to TRBJ2-1; TRBD1 is a possible D gene (5 bases). CDR1 is SEHNR, CDR2 FQNEAQ, per germline (reference sequence). Trimming removed 5 bases from V and 8 bases from J, with 16 bases in between. This CDR3 has 14 residues.